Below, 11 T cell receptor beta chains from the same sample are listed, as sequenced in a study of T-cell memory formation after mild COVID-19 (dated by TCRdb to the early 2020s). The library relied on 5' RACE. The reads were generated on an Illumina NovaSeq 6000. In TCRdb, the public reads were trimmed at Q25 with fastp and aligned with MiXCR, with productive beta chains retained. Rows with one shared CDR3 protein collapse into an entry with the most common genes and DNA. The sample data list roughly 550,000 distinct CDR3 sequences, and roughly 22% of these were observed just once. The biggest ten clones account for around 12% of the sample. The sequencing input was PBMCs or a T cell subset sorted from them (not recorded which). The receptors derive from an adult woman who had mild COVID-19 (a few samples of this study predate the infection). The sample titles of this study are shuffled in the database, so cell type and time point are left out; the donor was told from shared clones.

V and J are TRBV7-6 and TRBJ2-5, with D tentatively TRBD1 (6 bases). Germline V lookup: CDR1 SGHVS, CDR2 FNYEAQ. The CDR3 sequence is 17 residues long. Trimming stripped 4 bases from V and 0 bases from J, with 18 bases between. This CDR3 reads CASSYSDQGPDQETQYF. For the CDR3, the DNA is TGTGCCAGCAGCTATAGTGACCAGGGGCCGGACCAAGAGACCCAGTACTTC. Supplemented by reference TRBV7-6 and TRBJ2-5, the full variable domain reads GAGVSQSPRYKVTKRGQDVALRCDPISGHVSLYWYRQALGQGPEFLTYFNYEAQQDKSGLPNDRFSAERPEGSISTLTIQRTEQRDSAMYRCASSYSDQGPDQETQYFGPGTRLLVL.

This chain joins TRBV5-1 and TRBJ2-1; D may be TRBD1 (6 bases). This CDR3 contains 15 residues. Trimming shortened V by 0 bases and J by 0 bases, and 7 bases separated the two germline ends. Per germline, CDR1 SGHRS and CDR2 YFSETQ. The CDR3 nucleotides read TGCGCCAGCAGCTTGGAGGGGGACTCCTACAATGAGCAGTTCTTC. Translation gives CASSLEGDSYNEQFF.

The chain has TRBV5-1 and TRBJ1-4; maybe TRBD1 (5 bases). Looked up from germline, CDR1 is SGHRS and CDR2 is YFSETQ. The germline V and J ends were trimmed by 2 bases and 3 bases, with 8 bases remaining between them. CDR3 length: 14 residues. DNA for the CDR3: TGCGCCAGCAGCTTAGTGGGGGCTAATGAAAAACTGTTTTTT. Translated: CASSLVGANEKLFF.

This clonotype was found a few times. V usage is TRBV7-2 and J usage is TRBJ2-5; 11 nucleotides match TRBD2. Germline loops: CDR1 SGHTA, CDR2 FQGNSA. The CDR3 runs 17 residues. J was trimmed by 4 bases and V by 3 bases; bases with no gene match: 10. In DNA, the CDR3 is TGTGCCAGCAGCTTGGTTTCACTAGCGGGAGTGGCAGAGACCCAGTACTTC. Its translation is CASSLVSLAGVAETQYF.

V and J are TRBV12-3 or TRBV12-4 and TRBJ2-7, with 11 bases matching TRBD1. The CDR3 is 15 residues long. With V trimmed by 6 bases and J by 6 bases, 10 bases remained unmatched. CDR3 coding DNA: TGTGCCAGCAGCCTAGCCGGGACAGGGGGATCCGAGCAGTACTTC. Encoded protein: CASSLAGTGGSEQYF.

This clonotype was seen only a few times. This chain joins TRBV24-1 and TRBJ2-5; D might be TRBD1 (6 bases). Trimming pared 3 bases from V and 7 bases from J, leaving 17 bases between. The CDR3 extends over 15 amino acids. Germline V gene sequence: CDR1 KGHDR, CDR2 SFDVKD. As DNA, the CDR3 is TGTGCCACCAGTGATCCGGCAGGGGCATCAGGGACCCAGTACTTC. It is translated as CATSDPAGASGTQYF.

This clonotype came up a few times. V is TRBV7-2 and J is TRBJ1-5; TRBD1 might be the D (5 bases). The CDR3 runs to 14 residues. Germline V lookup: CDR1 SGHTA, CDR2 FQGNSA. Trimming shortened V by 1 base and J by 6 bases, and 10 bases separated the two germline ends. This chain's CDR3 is CASSLVGVGQPQHF. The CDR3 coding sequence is TGTGCCAGCAGCTTAGTGGGGGTTGGTCAGCCCCAGCATTTT.

CDR3 residues: CASSSSSTIQTQYF. CDR3 DNA: TGTGCCAGCAGTTCGTCTAGCACGATACAGACCCAGTACTTC. V usage is TRBV6-5 and J usage is TRBJ2-5; D possibly corresponds to TRBD2 (5 bases). CDR1 is MNHEY, CDR2 SVGAGI, per germline. Trimming removed 4 bases from V and 6 bases from J, with 15 bases in between. The CDR3 is 14 amino acids.

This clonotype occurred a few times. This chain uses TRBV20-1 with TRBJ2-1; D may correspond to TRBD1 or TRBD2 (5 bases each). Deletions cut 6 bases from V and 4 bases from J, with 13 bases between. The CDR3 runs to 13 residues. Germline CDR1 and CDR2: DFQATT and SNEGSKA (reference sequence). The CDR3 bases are TGCAGTGCGACTGGGGACCGGTACAATGAGCAGTTCTTC. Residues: CSATGDRYNEQFF.

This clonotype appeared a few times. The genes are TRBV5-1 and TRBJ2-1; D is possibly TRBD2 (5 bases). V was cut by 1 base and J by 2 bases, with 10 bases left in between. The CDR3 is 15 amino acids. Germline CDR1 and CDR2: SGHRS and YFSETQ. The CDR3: CASSLLSVAYNEQFF. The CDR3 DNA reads TGCGCCAGCAGCTTGCTTAGCGTTGCCTACAATGAGCAGTTCTTC.

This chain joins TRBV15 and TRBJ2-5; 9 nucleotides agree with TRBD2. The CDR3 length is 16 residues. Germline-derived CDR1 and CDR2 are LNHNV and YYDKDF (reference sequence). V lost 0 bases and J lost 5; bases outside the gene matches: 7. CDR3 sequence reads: CATSREAAGGFETQYF. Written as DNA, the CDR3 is TGTGCCACCAGCAGAGAGGCAGCGGGAGGTTTTGAGACCCAGTACTTC.